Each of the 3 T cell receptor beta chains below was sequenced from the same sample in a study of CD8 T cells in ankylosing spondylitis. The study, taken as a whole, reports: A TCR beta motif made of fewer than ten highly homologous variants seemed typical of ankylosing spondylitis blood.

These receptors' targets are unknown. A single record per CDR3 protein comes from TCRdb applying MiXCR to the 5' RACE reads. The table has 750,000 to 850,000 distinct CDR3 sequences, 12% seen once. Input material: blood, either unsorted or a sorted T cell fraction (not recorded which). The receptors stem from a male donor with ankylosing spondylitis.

In nucleotides, the CDR3 is TGTGCCAGCTCTCTAGCGGGAGCCCCCCATGAGCAGTTCTTC. This codes for CASSLAGAPHEQFF. The V call is TRBV7-8, the J call TRBJ2-1; TRBD2 agrees at 10 bases. Per germline, CDR1 SGHVS and CDR2 FQNEAQ. The CDR3 has 14 amino acids. V lost 8 bases, J lost 8 bases, and 9 bases stayed unmatched.

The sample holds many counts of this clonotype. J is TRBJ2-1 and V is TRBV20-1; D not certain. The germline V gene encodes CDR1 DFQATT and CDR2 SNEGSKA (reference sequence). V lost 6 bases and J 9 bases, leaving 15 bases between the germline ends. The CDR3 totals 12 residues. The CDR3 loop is CSARWSDSEQFF. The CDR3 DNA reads TGCAGTGCCAGGTGGAGTGATAGTGAGCAGTTCTTC.

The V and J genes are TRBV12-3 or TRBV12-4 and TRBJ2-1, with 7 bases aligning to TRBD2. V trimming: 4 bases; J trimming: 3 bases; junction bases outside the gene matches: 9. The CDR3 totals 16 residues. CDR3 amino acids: CASSYVLAGDYNEQFF. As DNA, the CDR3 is TGTGCCAGCAGTTATGTCCTTGCGGGGGACTACAATGAGCAGTTCTTC.